This T cell receptor (beta chain) comes out of a study of blood T cell repertoires in COVID-19. Here immunoSEQ multiplex PCR was the method, and the copy in TCRdb shows in-frame clones only, minus some. The top ten hold about a tenth of the sample, which has 150,000 to 200,000 clones, roughly nine tenths seen once. The sample taken for sequencing was peripheral blood. The source is an older woman with COVID-19, enrolled during active disease.

CDR3 sequence (DNA): TGTGCCAGCAGCTCACCTAGGGGGGGGCTCGAGCAGTACTTC. Translating it yields CASSSPRGGLEQYF. The chain combines TRBV11-3 with TRBJ2-7; possible D gene TRBD2, 7 bases. Germline CDR1 reads SGHNT; CDR2 reads YENEEA. This CDR3 has 14 amino acids. The V end lost 4 bases, the J end lost 6 bases, and 16 bases lay between the germline ends.